This TCR delta chain was identified during a study of gamma-delta T cells after stem cell transplantation. CDR1 is GEAIGNYY, CDR2 EKD, per germline. Trimming at V came to 3 bases and at J to 2 bases, leaving 6 bases not matched to a gene. CDR3 size: 15 residues. TCRdb re-called clones from the RT-PCR reads via CATT. This sample has under 2,500 delta-chain clones, with just over 2.5% found just once. The chain links TRDV2 to TRDJ1; 9 nucleotides agree with TRDD3. No J gene is reported in TCRdb; it was inferred here by comparing the DNA with germline. Input material: gamma-delta T cells. The receptor comes from a human donor. It is not recorded whose cells these are; they may come from a transplant donor. The CDR3 DNA is TGTGCCTGTGACCCCACTGGGGGACCGACCGATAAACTCATCTTT. It specifies CACDPTGGPTDKLIF.